This entry lists 30 T cell receptor beta chains sequenced from one sample in a study of identical twins. TCRdb called the 5' RACE reads again in MiXCR, with one record for every CDR3 protein. Of hundreds of thousands of distinct CDR3 sequences listed, 7.1% were seen once; the top ten hold less than 2%. These data were likewise used in another study, on yellow fever vaccine responses in identical twins.

Material for sequencing was PBMCs. These receptor sequences come from a woman under 30 in good health.

This clonotype was recorded at least ten times. The rearrangement links TRBV7-6 to TRBJ2-7, with D possibly being TRBD1 or TRBD2 (5 bases each). Per germline, CDR1 SGHVS and CDR2 FNYEAQ. V gave up 2 bases and J gave up 2 bases, with 13 bases separating them. The CDR3 has 15 amino acids. In DNA form, the CDR3 reads TGTGCCAGCAGCTTATCTGGGACGCACCCCTACGAGCAGTACTTC. This codes for CASSLSGTHPYEQYF. Complete variable domain (other parts from reference TRBV7-6 and TRBJ2-7): GAGVSQSPRYKVTKRGQDVALRCDPISGHVSLYWYRQALGQGPEFLTYFNYEAQQDKSGLPNDRFSAERPEGSISTLTIQRTEQRDSAMYRCASSLSGTHPYEQYFGPGTRLTVT.

This clonotype was counted between two and nine times. J is TRBJ2-2 and V is TRBV29-1; 7 bases are a match to TRBD2. This CDR3 contains 13 residues. Trimming at V came to 7 bases and at J to 1 base, leaving 3 bases not matched to a gene. Germline assignment: CDR1 SQVTM and CDR2 ANQGSEA. The CDR3 coding sequence is TGCAGCGCCGCGGGGGAGAACACCGGGGAGCTGTTTTTT. It codes for CSAAGENTGELFF.

This clonotype was seen more than once but under ten times. The genes are TRBV19 and TRBJ2-5; 13 bases match TRBD2. Germline trimming cut 4 bases from V and 5 bases from J; bases unmatched to any gene: 7. The CDR3 totals 16 residues. Germline assignment: CDR1 LNHDA and CDR2 SQIVND (reference sequence). The CDR3 sequence is CASSKRLAGGRETQYF. CDR3 coding DNA: TGTGCCAGTAGTAAGCGACTAGCGGGAGGACGCGAGACCCAGTACTTC.

This clonotype has only a few counts. The V gene is TRBV29-1, the J gene TRBJ2-3, with 7 bases that match TRBD2. The CDR3 covers 15 residues. V trimming: 6 bases; J trimming: 2 bases; junction bases outside the gene matches: 11. CDR1 and CDR2 from the germline V gene are SQVTM and ANQGSEA. CDR3 loop: CSVLRSGMSTDTQYF. In nucleotides, the CDR3 is TGCAGCGTGCTGAGGAGCGGGATGTCCACAGATACGCAGTATTTT.

This clonotype was recorded a few times. This chain's CDR3 is CASSPRTGGGYTF. CDR3 DNA: TGTGCCAGCAGTCCAAGGACAGGGGGAGGCTACACCTTC. V usage is TRBV27 and J usage is TRBJ1-2; 10 bases line up with TRBD1. The germline gives CDR1 MNHEY, CDR2 SMNVEV (reference sequence). The CDR3 consists of 13 residues. Losses at the gene ends were 5 bases for V and 8 bases for J; bases not matched to a gene: 5.

The chain links TRBV5-1 to TRBJ2-7, with 9 bases matching TRBD1. The CDR3 loop spans 16 amino acids. From germline, CDR1 is SGHRS and CDR2 YFSETQ. Losses at the gene ends were 2 bases for V and 1 base for J; bases not matched to a gene: 7. Here the CDR3 DNA reads TGCGCCAGCAGCTTACCTCGGACAGGGGAATCCTACGAGCAGTACTTC. It is translated as CASSLPRTGESYEQYF.

This clonotype appeared many times. The rearrangement joins TRBV10-2 to TRBJ1-6; tentative D call: TRBD1 (5 bases). V was trimmed by 4 bases and J by 9 bases, leaving 10 bases between them. Germline V gene lookup returns CDR1 WSHSY and CDR2 SAAADI. This CDR3 comprises 13 residues. CDR3 protein: CASSGQQVSPLHF. The CDR3, as DNA: TGCGCCAGCAGTGGACAGCAGGTTTCACCCCTCCACTTT.

For the CDR3, the DNA is TGTGCCAGCAGTTTAGCGCCGTTTGGCAGGGGAGAAGAGACCCAGTACTTC. Translating gives CASSLAPFGRGEETQYF. The rearrangement joins TRBV12-3 or TRBV12-4 to TRBJ2-5; tentatively, D is TRBD1 (6 bases). The CDR3 consists of 17 residues. The ends were cut back, 0 bases at V and 3 bases at J, with 17 bases in the middle.

This clonotype was seen many times. This chain's CDR3 is CASSLGANTQYF. The DNA for the CDR3 is TGTGCCAGCAGTTTGGGGGCAAATACGCAGTATTTT. This sequence joins TRBV28 and TRBJ2-3; D may be TRBD1 (6 bases). The CDR3 sequence is 12 residues long. The V end lost 3 bases, the J end lost 7 bases, and 8 bases lay between the germline ends. CDR1 MDHEN and CDR2 SYDVKM come from the germline V gene. Using reference TRBV28 and TRBJ2-3 for the parts outside the CDR3, the full variable domain is DVKVTQSSRYLVKRTGEKVFLECVQDMDHENMFWYRQDPGLGLRLIYFSYDVKMKEKGDIPEGYSVSREKKERFSLILESASTNQTSMYLCASSLGANTQYFGPGTRLTVL.

This clonotype was detected only a few times. The rearrangement joins TRBV7-8 to TRBJ2-3; 9 nucleotides align to TRBD2. The CDR3 consists of 18 residues. Germline CDR1 is SGHVS and CDR2 is FQNEAQ. The CDR3 DNA reads TGTGCTGCCCTCCCGGGACTAGCCTCTAGTGGCCGTGTAGATACGCAGTATTTT. Protein sequence: CAALPGLASSGRVDTQYF.

This clonotype was detected a few times. The genes are TRBV6-9 and TRBJ2-6, with 7 bases matching TRBD1. Germline assignment: CDR1 MNHGY and CDR2 SVAAGI. CDR3 length: 15 amino acids. CDR3 bases: TGTCGCCAGGGGGATGGGATCTTTGGGGCCAACGTCCTGACTTTC. Translating it yields CRQGDGIFGANVLTF.

The V and J genes are TRBV15 and TRBJ1-2; D perhaps matches TRBD1 (6 bases). V dropped 8 bases and J dropped 5 bases, with 15 bases sitting between them. Germline V lookup: CDR1 LNHNV, CDR2 YYDKDF (reference sequence). This CDR3 region has 13 residues. The CDR3 sequence is CATATSQGYGYTF. CDR3 sequence (DNA): TGTGCCACCGCTACCTCGCAGGGGTATGGCTACACCTTC.

The chain has TRBV6-1 and TRBJ2-5; D uncertain. This CDR3 is 15 amino acids long. Germline V gene lookup returns CDR1 MNHNS and CDR2 SASEGT. With 8 bases removed from V and 5 bases from J, the gap between germline ends came to 21 bases. The CDR3 DNA sequence: TGTGCCAGCCAATTTGGGTGGGGTATCGGGGAGACCCAGTACTTC. This gives the protein CASQFGWGIGETQYF.

This clonotype was counted many times. The V gene is TRBV12-3 or TRBV12-4, the J gene TRBJ2-3; D unclear. V was shortened by 7 bases and J by 4 bases, with 12 bases between the two germline ends. This CDR3 comprises 13 residues. The DNA for the CDR3 is TGTGCCAGCACCGACTTATCCCCAGATACGCAGTATTTT. Amino acids: CASTDLSPDTQYF.

This clonotype was seen a handful of times. V usage is TRBV5-1 and J usage is TRBJ2-1; 8 bases fit TRBD2. The CDR3 extends over 17 amino acids. In germline, CDR1 is SGHRS, CDR2 YFSETQ. The V and J ends lost 4 bases and 3 bases, in that order; junction bases with no gene match: 12. CDR3 bases: TGCGCCAGCAGCGCATTCTTAGCGGGGAGACTCTACAATGAGCAGTTCTTC. This translates into CASSAFLAGRLYNEQFF.

This clonotype was picked up a small number of times. The V call is TRBV20-1, the J call TRBJ2-3, with 8 nucleotides matching TRBD2. Germline loops: CDR1 DFQATT, CDR2 SNEGSKA (reference sequence). This CDR3 comprises 14 residues. V was clipped by 5 bases and J by 2 bases; unmatched bases: 6. The CDR3 coding sequence is TGCAGTGCTCCCGAACTAGCGGCCACAGATACGCAGTATTTT. Residues: CSAPELAATDTQYF.

This clonotype was seen at least ten times. The chain combines TRBV29-1 with TRBJ1-2; 8 bases fit TRBD1. This CDR3 has 15 residues. Germline CDR1 is SQVTM and CDR2 is ANQGSEA. Trimming cost V 5 bases and J 5 bases; bases outside gene matches: 13. CDR3: CSVWGQASQLYGYTF. The CDR3 nucleotides read TGCAGCGTTTGGGGACAGGCGAGCCAACTTTATGGCTACACCTTC.

This clonotype showed up many times. The chain has TRBV10-3 and TRBJ2-3; the match to TRBD2 covers 14 bases. Trimming removed 10 bases from V and 5 bases from J; junction bases left unmatched: 8. The CDR3 spans 15 residues. CDR1 and CDR2 from the germline V gene are ENHRY and SYGVKD. CDR3 loop: CATETSGGAEDTQYF. The CDR3, as DNA: TGTGCCACCGAGACTAGCGGGGGGGCGGAAGATACGCAGTATTTT.

This clonotype was detected many times. The rearrangement joins TRBV6-5 to TRBJ2-4, with D possibly matching TRBD2 (5 bases). The V end lost 4 bases, the J end lost 8 bases, and 15 bases lay between the germline ends. The V gene's germline CDR1 is MNHEY and CDR2 SVGAGI. The CDR3 loop spans 14 amino acids. For the CDR3, the DNA is TGTGCCAGCAGTTCCGAGGAGGTTCGGGACATTCAGTACTTC. This codes for CASSSEEVRDIQYF.

This clonotype was counted at least ten times. This chain uses TRBV5-1 with TRBJ2-7; D is ambiguous. Per germline, CDR1 SGHRS and CDR2 YFSETQ. The CDR3 is made up of 15 amino acids. Trimming took 4 bases from V and 6 from J, leaving 20 bases between them. CDR3 residues: CASSLGLTEPLEQYF. CDR3 coding DNA: TGCGCCAGCAGCCTCGGCTTAACAGAACCCCTCGAGCAGTACTTC. Using reference TRBV5-1 and TRBJ2-7 for the parts outside the CDR3, the full variable domain is KAGVTQTPRYLIKTRGQQVTLSCSPISGHRSVSWYQQTPGQGLQFLFEYFSETQRNKGNFPGRFSGRQFSNSRSEMNVSTLELGDSALYLCASSLGLTEPLEQYFGPGTRLTVT.

This clonotype was observed at least ten times. CDR3 region: CASTGDATNEKLFF. The DNA for the CDR3 is TGTGCCAGCACCGGGGATGCAACTAATGAAAAACTGTTTTTT. The chain recombines TRBV28 with TRBJ1-4; D remains ambiguous. CDR1 is MDHEN, CDR2 SYDVKM, per germline. This CDR3 comprises 14 residues. V was cut by 7 bases and J by 0 bases, with 9 bases left in between.

This clonotype was found a few times. The chain has TRBV12-3 or TRBV12-4 and TRBJ1-1; D not certain. The CDR3 is made up of 14 amino acids. V lost 6 bases to trimming and J lost 8 bases, with 19 bases between them. The CDR3 DNA reads as TGTGCCAGCAGCCCCCAAGTCCGGACCGTAGAAGCTTTCTTT. It specifies CASSPQVRTVEAFF.

There are many counts of this clonotype. CDR3: CAISTTSGSSFYNEQFF. CDR3 nucleotide sequence: TGTGCCATCAGTACCACTAGCGGGAGTTCTTTCTACAATGAGCAGTTCTTC. This chain links TRBV10-3 with TRBJ2-1; TRBD2 matches 11 bases. The CDR3 loop spans 17 amino acids. Germline V lookup: CDR1 ENHRY, CDR2 SYGVKD. V lost 5 bases to trimming and J lost 3 bases; unmatched junction nucleotides: 9.

The sample holds a few counts of this clonotype. The chain couples TRBV20-1 to TRBJ2-3, with a weak D call TRBD2 (5 bases). The V end lost 0 bases, the J end lost 5 bases, and 15 bases lay between the germline ends. The CDR3 has 15 amino acids. CDR1 DFQATT and CDR2 SNEGSKA come from the germline V gene (reference sequence). CDR3 amino acids: CSARDLIVGLDTQYF. The CDR3 region has the DNA TGCAGTGCTAGAGATCTAATTGTCGGACTAGATACGCAGTATTTT.

CDR3 sequence: CASSLSDPAYEQYF. The CDR3 coding sequence is TGCGCCAGCAGCTTGTCGGACCCCGCCTACGAGCAGTACTTC. This chain uses TRBV5-1 with TRBJ2-7, with no clear D. Germline CDR1 and CDR2: SGHRS and YFSETQ. This CDR3 has 14 amino acids. The V end was cut by 1 base, the J end by 2 bases, with 10 bases between.

This clonotype turned up a few times. CDR3 nucleotide sequence: TGTGCCAGCAGCCCGCAGGGACAGGTGTTGCCCAATGAGCAGTTCTTC. As protein: CASSPQGQVLPNEQFF. The rearrangement uses TRBV11-2 and TRBJ2-1, with 8 bases lining up with TRBD1. CDR1 and CDR2 (germline): SGHAT, FQNNGV. The CDR3 consists of 16 residues. V shed 5 bases and J 6 bases; nucleotides not matched to a gene: 12.

V gene TRBV6-2 or TRBV6-3 combines with J gene TRBJ1-2, with 7 bases that match TRBD1. With 6 bases clipped from V and 3 bases from J, the junction kept 4 bases outside the gene matches. The CDR3 has 13 amino acids. Germline CDR1 and CDR2: MNHEY and SVGEGT. This CDR3 reads CASRRDRDYGYTF. DNA of the CDR3: TGTGCCAGCAGGAGGGACAGAGACTATGGCTACACCTTC.

This clonotype has just a few counts. V is TRBV7-8 and J is TRBJ2-5, with D perhaps matching TRBD2 (5 bases). CDR3 length equals 14 residues. V was shortened by 7 bases and J by 4 bases, with 16 bases between the two germline ends. CDR1 and CDR2 (germline): SGHVS, FQNEAQ. The CDR3 is CASTLVARGETQYF. The CDR3 region has the DNA TGTGCCAGCACCCTCGTGGCCCGGGGAGAGACCCAGTACTTC.

The chain joins TRBV6-2 or TRBV6-3 to TRBJ2-1, with D tentatively TRBD1 or TRBD2 (5 bases each). Germline V gene data show CDR1 as MNHEY and CDR2 as SVGEGT. V lost 7 bases and J 8 bases, leaving 15 bases between the germline ends. The CDR3 sequence is 13 residues long. As DNA, the CDR3 is TGTGCCAGCACTAAGAGGGGTTGGGATGAGCAGTTCTTC. Amino acids: CASTKRGWDEQFF.

This clonotype was recorded at least ten times. The chain uses TRBV9 and TRBJ2-1; 14 nucleotides align to TRBD2. V lost 0 bases, J lost 9 bases, and 11 bases stayed unmatched. Germline V gene sequence: CDR1 SGDLS, CDR2 YYNGEE. The length of the CDR3 is 18 residues. The CDR3 nucleotides read TGTGCCAGCAGCGTAGGGGCTGAGGGGACTAGCGGGAGAGGTGAGCAGTTCTTC. Residues: CASSVGAEGTSGRGEQFF.